Below, one T cell receptor (beta chain) is given with its context. Antigen unknown. The data stem from a study of CD8 T cells in ankylosing spondylitis. Germline assignment: CDR1 SGHTA and CDR2 FQGNSA. This CDR3 contains 15 residues. V lost 5 bases and J lost 7, with 17 bases in between. Making use of molecular barcodes, quantitative 5'-RACE generated TCR beta libraries. TCRdb reprocessed the 5' RACE reads with MiXCR, giving one entry per CDR3 protein. The table shows about 300,000 distinct CDR3 sequences, with more than 20% occurring only once. Findings and limits, study-wide: Earlier literature documents some of the motif variants in reactive arthritis synovial fluid and blood.

Source material: blood, either unsorted or a sorted T cell fraction (not recorded which). The chain uses TRBV7-2 and TRBJ2-2; TRBD1 might be the D (6 bases). This TCR was sampled from a female donor with ankylosing spondylitis or in good health (not recorded which). CDR3 sequence reads: CASSTSTGLDGELFF. CDR3 bases: TGTGCCAGCAGCACATCGACAGGTTTAGACGGGGAGCTGTTTTTT.